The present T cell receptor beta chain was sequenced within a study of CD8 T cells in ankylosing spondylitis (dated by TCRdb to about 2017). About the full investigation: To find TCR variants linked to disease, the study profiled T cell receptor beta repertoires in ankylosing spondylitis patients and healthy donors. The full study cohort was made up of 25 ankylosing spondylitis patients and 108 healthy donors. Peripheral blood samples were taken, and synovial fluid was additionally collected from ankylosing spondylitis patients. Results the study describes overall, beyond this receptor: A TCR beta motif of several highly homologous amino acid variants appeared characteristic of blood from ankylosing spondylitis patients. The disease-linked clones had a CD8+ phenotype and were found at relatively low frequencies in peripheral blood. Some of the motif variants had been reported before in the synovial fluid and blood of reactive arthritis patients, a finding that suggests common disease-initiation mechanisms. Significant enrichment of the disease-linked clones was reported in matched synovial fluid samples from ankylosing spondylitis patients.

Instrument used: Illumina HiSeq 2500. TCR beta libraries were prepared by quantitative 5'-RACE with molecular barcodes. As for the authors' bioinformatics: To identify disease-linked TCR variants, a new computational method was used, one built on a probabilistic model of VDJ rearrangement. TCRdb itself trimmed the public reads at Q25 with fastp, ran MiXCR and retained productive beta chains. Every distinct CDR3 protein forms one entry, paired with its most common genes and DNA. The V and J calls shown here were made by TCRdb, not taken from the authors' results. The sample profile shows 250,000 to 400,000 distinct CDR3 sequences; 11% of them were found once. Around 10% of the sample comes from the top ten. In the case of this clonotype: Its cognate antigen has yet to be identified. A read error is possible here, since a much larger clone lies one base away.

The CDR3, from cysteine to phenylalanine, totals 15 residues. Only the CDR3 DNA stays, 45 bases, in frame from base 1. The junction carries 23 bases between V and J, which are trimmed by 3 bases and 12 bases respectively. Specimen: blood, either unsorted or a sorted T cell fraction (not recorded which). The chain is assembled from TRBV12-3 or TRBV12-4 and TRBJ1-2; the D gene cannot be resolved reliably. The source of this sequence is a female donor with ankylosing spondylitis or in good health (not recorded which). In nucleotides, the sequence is TGTGCCAGCAGTTTTTCCCCTAATCCTAAGACCGGCGACACCTTC. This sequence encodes CASSFSPNPKTGDTF.